The TCR beta chain described here comes from a study of spatial heterogeneity in lung cancer. Time point here: sample taken at primary tumor resection. After removal of 4 bases from V and 3 bases from J, the junction contained 6 bases not matched to a gene. The CDR3 has 16 amino acids. CDR1 and CDR2 (germline): MNHNS, SASEGT. General study results and limits: In tumors, expanded intratumoral alpha and beta TCR counts tracked mutation counts.

TCRdb called the 5' RACE reads again in MiXCR, with one record for every CDR3 protein. In the table there are approximately 2,500 distinct CDR3 sequences, approximately 8% of which are singletons. By share, this clonotype ranks as medium-sized. The antigen is unknown. This rearrangement joins TRBV6-1 to TRBJ1-1; 12 bases align to TRBD1. The source material was lung tumor tissue, sampled at surgery. The receptor was derived from a male donor with early-stage non-small cell lung cancer. The CDR3 DNA reads TGTGCCAGCAGTGGGGACAGGGGGCCCAAGGACACTGAAGCTTTCTTT. The encoded protein is CASSGDRGPKDTEAFF.